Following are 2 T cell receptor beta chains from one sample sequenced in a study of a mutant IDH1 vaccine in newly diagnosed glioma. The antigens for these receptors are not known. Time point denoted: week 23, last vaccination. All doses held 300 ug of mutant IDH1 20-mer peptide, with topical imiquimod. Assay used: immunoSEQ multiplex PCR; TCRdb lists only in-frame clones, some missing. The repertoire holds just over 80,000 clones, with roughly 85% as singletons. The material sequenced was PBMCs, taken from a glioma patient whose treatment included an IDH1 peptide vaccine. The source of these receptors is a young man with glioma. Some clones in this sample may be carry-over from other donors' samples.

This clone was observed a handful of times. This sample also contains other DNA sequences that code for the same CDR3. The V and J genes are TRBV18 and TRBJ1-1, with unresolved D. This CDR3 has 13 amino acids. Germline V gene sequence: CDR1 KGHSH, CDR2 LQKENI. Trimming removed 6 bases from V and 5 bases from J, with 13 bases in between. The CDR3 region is CASSPGGSTEAFF. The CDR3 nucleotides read TGTGCCAGCTCTCCGGGCGGGTCGACTGAAGCTTTCTTT. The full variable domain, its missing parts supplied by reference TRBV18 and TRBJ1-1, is NAGVMQNPRHLVRRRGQEARLRCSPMKGHSHVYWYRQLPEEGLKFMVYLQKENIIDESGMPKERFSAEFPKEGPSILRIQQVVRGDSAAYFCASSPGGSTEAFFGQGTRLTVV.

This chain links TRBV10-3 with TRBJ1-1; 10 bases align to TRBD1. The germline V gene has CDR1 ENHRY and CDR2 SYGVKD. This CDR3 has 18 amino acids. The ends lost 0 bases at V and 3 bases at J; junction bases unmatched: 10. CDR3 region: CAISESHGTGVTDTEAFF. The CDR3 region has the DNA TGTGCCATCAGTGAGTCCCACGGGACAGGGGTGACGGACACTGAAGCTTTCTTT.